These 17 T cell receptor beta chains share one sample of origin, sequenced in a study of shared clonotypes between healthy human individuals. The method was immunoSEQ multiplex PCR; TCRdb's version includes in-frame clones alone and lacks a portion of them. The sample gives around 1.1 million clones, 78% of which show up once; around 0.6% is in the top ten. The sequencing sample was made of memory CD4+ T cells from PBMCs. Subset indicated: CD45RA-negative fraction. Receptors originate from a man aged 18 to 30 in good health. Some clones in this sample may be carry-over from other donors' samples.

This clone was counted only a few times. The rearrangement links TRBV5-1 to TRBJ2-7, with D perhaps TRBD1 or TRBD2 (5 bases each). Between the trimmed V and J ends, which lost 4 bases and 3 bases, there was a span of 20 bases. The CDR3 contains 16 residues. From germline, CDR1 is SGHRS and CDR2 YFSETQ. The CDR3, as DNA: TGCGCCAGCAGCAGGAAAGGGACCGGCCCCAACTACGAGCAGTACTTC. Its protein product is CASSRKGTGPNYEQYF.

This rearrangement joins TRBV28 to TRBJ1-5; 9 nucleotides agree with TRBD1. This CDR3 region has 14 residues. Germline V gene sequence: CDR1 MDHEN, CDR2 SYDVKM. V was clipped by 4 bases and J by 6 bases; unmatched bases: 4. The CDR3 sequence is CASSWGQGFQPQHF. In DNA form, the CDR3 reads TGTGCCAGCAGTTGGGGACAGGGATTTCAGCCCCAGCATTTT.

V is TRBV28 and J is TRBJ2-2; 11 positions match TRBD2. This CDR3 is built from 16 residues. V shed 9 bases and J 6 bases; nucleotides not matched to a gene: 12. Per the germline V gene, CDR1 is MDHEN and CDR2 is SYDVKM. CDR3 coding DNA: TGTGCCAGTACTACTAGCGGGAGTGGGTCGGCCGGGGAGCTGTTTTTT. This codes for CASTTSGSGSAGELFF. Full variable domain (outside the CDR3, taken from reference TRBV28 and TRBJ2-2): DVKVTQSSRYLVKRTGEKVFLECVQDMDHENMFWYRQDPGLGLRLIYFSYDVKMKEKGDIPEGYSVSREKKERFSLILESASTNQTSMYLCASTTSGSGSAGELFFGEGSRLTVL.

The chain links TRBV29-1 to TRBJ2-3; tentatively, D is TRBD2 (6 bases). The germline V gene has CDR1 SQVTM and CDR2 ANQGSEA. The CDR3 has 12 residues. Trimming removed 3 bases at V and 4 bases at J, with 8 bases between. Written as DNA, the CDR3 is TGCAGCGTTGATCCGGGGGCAGATACGCAGTATTTT. Its protein product is CSVDPGADTQYF.

The rearrangement joins TRBV5-1 to TRBJ1-2; 8 bases line up with TRBD1. CDR3 length: 13 amino acids. The trim removed 4 bases at V and 7 bases at J, leaving 6 bases unmatched. Germline-derived CDR1 and CDR2 are SGHRS and YFSETQ. DNA for the CDR3: TGCGCCAGCAGCCTAATAGGGACAGGTGGCTACACCTTC. This encodes CASSLIGTGGYTF.

The chain couples TRBV28 to TRBJ1-1; D ambiguous. The germline V and J ends were trimmed by 5 bases and 9 bases, with 19 bases remaining between them. Germline values: CDR1 MDHEN, CDR2 SYDVKM. The CDR3 is made up of 14 amino acids. The CDR3 here is CASSVVSLGGQAFF. The CDR3 bases are TGTGCCAGCAGTGTCGTTTCCCTAGGTGGACAAGCTTTCTTT.

The J gene is TRBJ2-7, the V gene TRBV6-1; no definite D call. The CDR3 is made up of 13 amino acids. V was cut by 6 bases and J by 1 base, with 10 bases left in between. Germline CDR1 and CDR2: MNHNS and SASEGT. Written as DNA, the CDR3 is TGTGCCAGCAGGGGAATGGGTTCCTACGAGCAGTACTTC. Its translation: CASRGMGSYEQYF.

This rearrangement joins TRBV18 to TRBJ1-1, with 8 bases fitting TRBD1. The germline CDR1 and CDR2 sequences are KGHSH and LQKENI. CDR3 length equals 16 residues. After removal of 0 bases from V and 5 bases from J, the junction contained 8 bases not matched to a gene. Here the CDR3 DNA reads TGTGCCAGCTCACCACCGTTGCTCAGGGGGCAAACTGAAGCTTTCTTT. Residues: CASSPPLLRGQTEAFF.

The V gene is TRBV5-5, the J gene TRBJ2-4; 8 nucleotides agree with TRBD1. The CDR3 has 13 residues. The V segment lost 4 bases and the J segment 3 bases; nucleotides outside the gene matches: 0. The V gene's germline CDR1 is SGHKS and CDR2 YYEKEE (reference sequence). CDR3 protein: CASSTGGKNIQYF. The CDR3 DNA sequence: TGTGCCAGCAGCACAGGGGGCAAAAACATTCAGTACTTC.

J is TRBJ2-7 and V is TRBV2; either TRBD1 or TRBD2 may fit D (7 bases each). The germline V gene has CDR1 SNHLY and CDR2 FYNNEI. The V and J ends lost 4 bases and 7 bases respectively, with 11 bases between them. The CDR3 is 12 residues long. CDR3: CASSGQGGEQYF. The CDR3 DNA is TGTGCCAGCAGTGGACAGGGAGGGGAGCAGTACTTC. Using reference TRBV2 and TRBJ2-7 for the parts outside the CDR3, the full variable domain is EPEVTQTPSHQVTQMGQEVILRCVPISNHLYFYWYRQILGQKVEFLVSFYNNEISEKSEIFDDQFSVERPDGSNFTLKIRSTKLEDSAMYFCASSGQGGEQYFGPGTRLTVT.

The CDR3 is CASRGQGISQETQYF. Written as DNA, the CDR3 is TGTGCCAGCAGGGGACAGGGTATTAGTCAAGAGACCCAGTACTTC. This chain uses TRBV2 with TRBJ2-5; 9 positions match TRBD1. Per germline, CDR1 SNHLY and CDR2 FYNNEI. Trimming at V came to 6 bases and at J to 2 bases, leaving 7 bases not matched to a gene. The CDR3 runs to 15 residues.

This chain uses TRBV29-1 with TRBJ2-3, with D perhaps being TRBD1 or TRBD2 (6 bases each). Germline V CDR1 and CDR2: SQVTM, ANQGSEA. Deletions cut 6 bases from V and 6 bases from J, with 13 bases between. The CDR3 runs to 12 residues. The CDR3 region is CSVVTGADTQYF. The DNA for the CDR3 is TGCAGCGTCGTGACGGGGGCTGATACGCAGTATTTT.

This rearrangement joins TRBV2 to TRBJ1-2, with a tentative D call TRBD1 (5 bases). The V end was cut by 10 bases, the J end by 6 bases, with 18 bases between. The CDR3 totals 13 residues. CDR1 and CDR2 from the germline V gene are SNHLY and FYNNEI. CDR3 sequence: CATPSVRGDGYTF. The CDR3 nucleotides are TGTGCCACCCCCAGTGTACGAGGGGATGGCTACACCTTC.

This clone came up once. The chain carries TRBV7-8 and TRBJ1-1; possible D gene TRBD1, 6 bases. The CDR3 runs 15 residues. V shed 1 base and J shed 4 bases, with 13 bases lying between them. Germline V gives CDR1 SGHVS, CDR2 FQNEAQ. The CDR3 bases are TGTGCCAGCAGCTTAGTTCCCCTAGGGGGCACTGAAGCTTTCTTT. It yields the protein CASSLVPLGGTEAFF.

The chain recombines TRBV2 with TRBJ2-1; TRBD1 or TRBD2 may be the D gene (5 bases each). The CDR3 runs to 12 residues. Germline V gene data show CDR1 as SNHLY and CDR2 as FYNNEI. V was clipped by 4 bases and J by 4 bases, with 5 bases between them. CDR3 nucleotides: TGTGCCAGCAGTGGGGGGTACAATGAGCAGTTCTTC. Translating gives CASSGGYNEQFF.

Comment on this clone: One end of the junction fails to match germline, which may point to a read error. The V call is TRBV28, the J call TRBJ2-3; TRBD1 is a possible D gene (6 bases). CDR3 size: 13 residues. Germline V gene sequence: CDR1 MDHEN, CDR2 SYDVKM. The CDR3 region is CASSLTYRDQPSF. CDR3 DNA sequence: TGTGCCAGCAGTTTGACGTACAGGGACCAGCCGTCTTTT. The variable domain in full, completed from reference TRBV28 and TRBJ2-3, reads DVKVTQSSRYLVKRTGEKVFLECVQDMDHENMFWYRQDPGLGLRLIYFSYDVKMKEKGDIPEGYSVSREKKERFSLILESASTNQTSMYLCASSLTYRDQPSFGPGTRLTVL.

This clone showed up just a few times. The chain couples TRBV27 to TRBJ2-1, with D possibly TRBD2 on 5 matching bases. CDR1 and CDR2 from the germline V gene are MNHEY and SMNVEV (reference sequence). V was cut by 6 bases and J by 9 bases, with 27 bases left in between. This CDR3 comprises 17 residues. Here the CDR3 reads CASSSTRQRALSGEQFF. In nucleotides, the CDR3 is TGTGCCAGCAGCTCCACTAGACAACGAGCCCTGTCCGGTGAGCAGTTCTTC.